The 30 T cell receptor beta chains given below trace back to one sample, sequenced in a study of blood T cell repertoires in COVID-19. Profiling relied on immunoSEQ multiplex PCR, and the TCRdb table lists in-frame clones only, not all of them. The table has over 200,000 clones, roughly 85% seen once. The sequenced sample was PBMCs or T cells enriched from blood (not recorded which). These receptors all stem from a woman in her forties or fifties who had recovered from COVID-19.

This clone was observed a single time. V usage is TRBV28 and J usage is TRBJ1-2; D is perhaps TRBD1 (6 bases). Germline V gives CDR1 MDHEN, CDR2 SYDVKM. The length of the CDR3 is 15 residues. With 4 bases removed from V and 0 bases from J, the gap between germline ends came to 12 bases. The CDR3 reads CASSSGQTSNYGYTF. CDR3 in DNA: TGTGCCAGCAGTTCCGGACAGACCTCTAACTATGGCTACACCTTC.

J is TRBJ1-2 and V is TRBV3-1 (or the pseudogene TRBV3-2); TRBD1 aligns across 11 bases. The length of the CDR3 is 14 residues. The J segment lost 6 bases and the V segment lost 4 bases, leaving 4 bases of the junction unmatched. Germline CDR1 LGHDT, CDR2 YNNKEL (reference sequence). The CDR3 is CASSRGTGGDGYTF. The DNA of the CDR3 is TGTGCCAGCAGCCGCGGGACAGGGGGAGATGGCTACACCTTC.

The chain joins TRBV28 to TRBJ1-2; perhaps TRBD1 as D (6 bases). The V gene lost 5 bases and the J gene lost 2 bases, with 18 bases spanning the gap. The V gene's germline CDR1 is MDHEN and CDR2 SYDVKM. CDR3 size: 16 residues. CDR3 protein: CASSGGGGARNYGYTF. CDR3 sequence (DNA): TGTGCCAGCAGTGGAGGGGGGGGCGCACGGAACTATGGCTACACCTTC.

The CDR3 region has the DNA TGTGCCAGCAGGGGTGACAGGGGATGGGGCTACACCTTC. Amino acids: CASRGDRGWGYTF. V gene TRBV2 combines with J gene TRBJ1-2; 8 nucleotides line up with TRBD1. Germline CDR1 SNHLY, CDR2 FYNNEI. The CDR3 is made up of 13 amino acids. Losses at the gene ends were 6 bases for V and 8 bases for J; bases not matched to a gene: 8.

This clone was counted once. In DNA form, the CDR3 reads TGTGCCACCACAGGGAGCTCCTATAATTCACCCCTCCACTTT. This translates into CATTGSSYNSPLHF. The V and J genes are TRBV6-5 and TRBJ1-6, with D possibly TRBD1 on 6 matching bases. V shed 10 bases and J shed 0 bases, with 10 bases lying between them. In germline, CDR1 is MNHEY, CDR2 SVGAGI. There are 14 residues in the CDR3.

The chain employs TRBV27 and TRBJ1-1, with 8 bases that match TRBD1. J was trimmed by 1 base and V by 6 bases; bases with no gene match: 4. This CDR3 has 14 amino acids. CDR1 MNHEY and CDR2 SMNVEV come from the germline V gene (reference sequence). CDR3 amino acids: CASSYGQGNTEAFF. The CDR3 DNA is TGTGCCAGCAGCTACGGACAGGGGAACACTGAAGCTTTCTTT.

This chain links TRBV29-1 with TRBJ1-1; 8 nucleotides line up with TRBD1. The CDR3 is made up of 16 amino acids. Trimming took 7 bases from V and 0 from J; bases not matched to a gene: 13. CDR1 is SQVTM and CDR2 is ANQGSEA in the germline V gene. The CDR3 loop is CSATRGDRSMNTEAFF. In DNA form, the CDR3 reads TGCAGCGCTACCCGTGGGGACAGGAGCATGAACACTGAAGCTTTCTTT. The entire variable domain, with the rest obtained from reference TRBV29-1 and TRBJ1-1, is as follows: SAVISQKPSRDICQRGTSLTIQCQVDSQVTMMFWYRQQPGQSLTLIATANQGSEATYESGFVIDKFPISRPNLTFSTLTVSNMSPEDSSIYLCSATRGDRSMNTEAFFGQGTRLTVV.

This clone was recorded only once. The chain joins TRBV5-1 to TRBJ2-7; no clear D gene. Germline values: CDR1 SGHRS, CDR2 YFSETQ. Trimming left V 0 bases short and J 6 bases short, with 13 bases between. CDR3 length: 14 residues. The CDR3 sequence: CASSLDSSIGEQYF. DNA of the CDR3: TGCGCCAGCAGCTTGGACAGTTCAATCGGCGAGCAGTACTTC.

V usage is TRBV9 and J usage is TRBJ2-7; TRBD1 agrees at 11 bases. The CDR3 covers 17 residues. V was pared by 3 bases and J by 6 bases, with 14 bases of the junction left unmatched. Germline CDR1 and CDR2: SGDLS and YYNGEE. CDR3 in amino acids: CASSADQKDRGRVEQYF. DNA for the CDR3: TGTGCCAGCAGCGCAGACCAAAAGGACAGGGGGCGGGTCGAGCAGTACTTC.

In its sample, this clone was seen once. The CDR3 spells CASTGQSYGYTF. The CDR3 nucleotides read TGTGCCAGCACCGGACAATCCTATGGCTACACCTTC. V gene TRBV6-5 combines with J gene TRBJ1-2; possible D gene TRBD1, 5 bases. The CDR3 length is 12 residues. V was cut by 7 bases and J by 4 bases, with 10 bases left in between. Germline assignment: CDR1 MNHEY and CDR2 SVGAGI.

V gene TRBV21-1 combines with J gene TRBJ1-1. TRBV21-1 corresponds to a pseudogene. The CDR3 runs to 14 residues. The DNA of the CDR3 is TGTGCCAGCAGCAAAGGTCAGGAGTTTCCGGGGACTTTCTTT. Translating gives CASSKGQEFPGTFF.

The chain combines TRBV3-1 (or the pseudogene TRBV3-2) with TRBJ2-6, with no clear D. This CDR3 is built from 16 residues. Germline CDR1 is LGHDT and CDR2 is YNNKEL (reference sequence). Deletions cut 3 bases from V and 0 bases from J, with 9 bases between. The CDR3: CASSHYTHSGANVLTF. CDR3 nucleotides: TGTGCCAGCAGCCATTACACACACTCTGGGGCCAACGTCCTGACTTTC.

A word on this clone: Other DNA sequences in this sample translate to the same CDR3. This chain joins TRBV3-1 (or the pseudogene TRBV3-2) and TRBJ1-1; perhaps TRBD1 as D (5 bases). V gave up 1 base and J gave up 4 bases, with 10 bases separating them. The CDR3 loop spans 14 amino acids. CDR1 is LGHDT and CDR2 is YNNKEL in the germline V gene (reference sequence). The DNA for the CDR3 is TGTGCCAGCAGCCAAGCTGGGCAGGGCACTGAAGCTTTCTTT. It specifies CASSQAGQGTEAFF.

On this clone itself: The same CDR3 arises from other DNA sequences in this sample as well. V and J are TRBV12-3 or TRBV12-4 and TRBJ1-5, with D perhaps TRBD1 (5 bases). The V gene lost 2 bases and the J gene lost 4 bases, with 6 bases spanning the gap. The CDR3 extends over 13 amino acids. The chain's CDR3 is CASSLRGNQPQHF. In DNA form, the CDR3 reads TGTGCCAGCAGTTTAAGGGGTAATCAGCCCCAGCATTTT.

The gene calls are TRBV9 and TRBJ2-5; tentative D call: TRBD2 (7 bases). CDR1 is SGDLS and CDR2 is YYNGEE in the germline V gene. The CDR3 is 14 amino acids. V dropped 3 bases and J dropped 5 bases, with 14 bases sitting between them. The chain's CDR3 is CASSAGGGPETQYF. CDR3 in DNA: TGTGCCAGCAGCGCTGGGGGGGGGCCGGAGACCCAGTACTTC.

The rearrangement uses TRBV11-2 and TRBJ2-1; 9 bases align to TRBD2. The CDR3 consists of 18 residues. CDR1 and CDR2 from the germline V gene are SGHAT and FQNNGV. Unmatched junction bases numbered 11, after V lost 1 base and J lost 4 bases. CDR3 in amino acids: CASSLVPSGIRGYNEQFF. The CDR3 DNA sequence: TGTGCCAGCAGCTTAGTCCCTAGCGGGATCAGGGGGTACAATGAGCAGTTCTTC.

The gene calls are TRBV6-5 and TRBJ1-6; D is unresolved. The V and J ends lost 7 bases and 6 bases respectively, with 16 bases between them. Germline loops: CDR1 MNHEY, CDR2 SVGAGI. This CDR3 is built from 15 residues. CDR3 residues: CASTTIATPNSPLHF. The CDR3, as DNA: TGTGCCAGCACCACTATCGCCACTCCTAATTCACCCCTCCACTTT.

The chain uses TRBV5-4 and TRBJ1-1; D ambiguous. The CDR3 extends over 14 amino acids. Germline CDR1 and CDR2: SGHNT and YYREEE (reference sequence). V lost 2 bases and J 1 base, leaving 9 bases between the germline ends. The CDR3 is CASSFHSSNTEAFF. The CDR3, as DNA: TGTGCCAGCAGCTTCCACAGTTCGAACACTGAAGCTTTCTTT.

The chain carries TRBV2 and TRBJ1-5, with D maybe TRBD1 (6 bases). The V end was cut by 0 bases, the J end by 5 bases, with 11 bases between. The CDR3 loop spans 15 amino acids. Germline CDR1 reads SNHLY; CDR2 reads FYNNEI. CDR3 residues: CASSEATGIHQPQHF. The DNA of the CDR3 is TGTGCCAGCAGTGAAGCCACAGGGATCCATCAGCCCCAGCATTTT. The variable domain in full, with the rest retrieved from reference TRBV2 and TRBJ1-5, is EPEVTQTPSHQVTQMGQEVILRCVPISNHLYFYWYRQILGQKVEFLVSFYNNEISEKSEIFDDQFSVERPDGSNFTLKIRSTKLEDSAMYFCASSEATGIHQPQHFGDGTRLSIL.

The chain uses TRBV4-1 and TRBJ2-3; no clear D. Germline V gives CDR1 MGHRA, CDR2 YSYEKL. With 3 bases removed from V and 1 base from J, the gap between germline ends came to 8 bases. The CDR3 consists of 14 residues. CDR3 protein: CASSQRIGTDTQYF. For the CDR3, the DNA is TGCGCCAGCAGCCAGCGAATAGGCACAGATACGCAGTATTTT.

This chain connects TRBV28 to TRBJ1-5; D is unresolved. The CDR3 is 17 amino acids. The V gene's germline CDR1 is MDHEN and CDR2 SYDVKM. V was shortened by 7 bases and J by 2 bases, with 21 bases between the two germline ends. This chain's CDR3 is CASTYRNARYGNQPQHF. The CDR3, as DNA: TGTGCCAGCACTTACCGCAACGCGCGGTATGGCAATCAGCCCCAGCATTTT.

The V and J genes are TRBV5-8 and TRBJ1-1; the D gene is possibly TRBD1 (5 bases). The CDR3 consists of 17 residues. Trimming pared 3 bases from V and 0 bases from J, leaving 18 bases between. CDR1 and CDR2 from the germline V gene are SGHTS and YDEGEE. The CDR3 DNA follows: TGTGCCAGCAGCTCTGGGGGGTTATCTCGGATGAACACTGAAGCTTTCTTT. This translates into CASSSGGLSRMNTEAFF.

The chain has TRBV11-2 and TRBJ2-1; TRBD2 is a possible D gene (6 bases). Germline CDR1 and CDR2: SGHAT and FQNNGV. The CDR3 is 15 residues long. V lost 3 bases and J 1 base, leaving 10 bases between the germline ends. The CDR3 reads CASSFIRGSYNEQFF. The CDR3 region has the DNA TGTGCCAGCAGCTTTATCCGGGGGTCCTACAATGAGCAGTTCTTC.

This chain joins TRBV5-1 and TRBJ2-1; 10 bases line up with TRBD2. The junction had 4 bases not matched to a gene; V was cut back by 4 bases and J by 3 bases. Germline V gene lookup returns CDR1 SGHRS and CDR2 YFSETQ. This CDR3 contains 15 residues. The chain's CDR3 is CASSDRLAGYNEQFF. The DNA of the CDR3 is TGCGCCAGCAGCGATCGACTAGCGGGCTACAATGAGCAGTTCTTC.

CDR3 amino acids: CASSSAGSAYEQYF. As DNA, the CDR3 is TGTGCCAGCAGTTCGGCAGGGTCAGCCTACGAGCAGTACTTC. The chain uses TRBV6-2 or TRBV6-3 and TRBJ2-7; perhaps TRBD1 as D (5 bases). Germline assignment: CDR1 MNHEY and CDR2 SVGEGT. CDR3 length: 14 residues. The V end lost 4 bases, the J end lost 2 bases, and 12 bases lay between the germline ends.

This chain connects TRBV2 to TRBJ2-7; D is ambiguous. The V end was cut by 2 bases, the J end by 3 bases, with 5 bases between. This CDR3 spans 12 amino acids. Looked up from germline, CDR1 is SNHLY and CDR2 is FYNNEI. The CDR3: CASSETGYEQYF. CDR3 DNA sequence: TGTGCCAGCAGTGAAACCGGCTACGAGCAGTACTTC.

The gene calls are TRBV10-2 and TRBJ2-3; 10 positions agree with TRBD1. Germline CDR1 and CDR2: WSHSY and SAAADI. The CDR3 extends over 15 amino acids. V lost 0 bases, J lost 7 bases, and 4 bases stayed unmatched. The CDR3 nucleotides are TGCGCCAGCAGTGAGTCGGGACAGGGGACGAATACGCAGTATTTT. Translation: CASSESGQGTNTQYF.

The rearrangement joins TRBV6-5 to TRBJ1-2; no clear D. The CDR3 runs to 14 residues. Germline loops: CDR1 MNHEY, CDR2 SVGAGI. V lost 0 bases, J lost 8 bases, and 13 bases lay in between. The CDR3 DNA is TGTGCCAGCAGTTACTCCGGGTCGGGTTACGGCTACACCTTC. Translating it yields CASSYSGSGYGYTF.

V usage is TRBV4-1 and J usage is TRBJ2-7, with 10 bases aligning to TRBD1. The germline CDR1 and CDR2 sequences are MGHRA and YSYEKL. The CDR3 runs to 15 residues. Trimming removed 4 bases from V and 2 bases from J; junction bases left unmatched: 5. The CDR3 loop is CASSPFGTGAYEQYF. CDR3 nucleotides: TGCGCCAGCAGCCCATTCGGGACAGGGGCCTACGAGCAGTACTTC.

V is TRBV2 and J is TRBJ2-1, with TRBD2 matching over 8 bases. Germline V gene sequence: CDR1 SNHLY, CDR2 FYNNEI. Trimming cost V 1 base and J 7 bases; bases outside gene matches: 6. The CDR3 runs to 15 residues. In DNA, the CDR3 is TGTGCCAGCAGTGAAGTGTTAGCGGGAAAGAATGAGCAGTTCTTC. Protein product: CASSEVLAGKNEQFF.